These T cell receptor beta chains were read from a single sample in a study of early T cells in non-severe SARS-CoV-2 infection. TCRdb re-called the 5' RACE reads through MiXCR, storing one row per CDR3 protein. The table shows about 50,000 distinct CDR3 sequences, with over 5% occurring only once. The source material was whole blood, sampled at baseline. The receptors were sampled from an adult who was a healthcare worker with PCR-confirmed SARS-CoV-2 infection or an uninfected control (not recorded which). Both conserved end residues are part of each CDR3. D genes are given only for firm matches. Only some rows state a clone size, as once, few, many or a class for expanded clones.

J: TRBJ2-1
size: many
D: NA
V: TRBV4-2
DNA: TGTGCCAGCAGCCAAGATACACCGGGGAGAGGGAATGAGCAGTTCTTC
CDR3: CASSQDTPGRGNEQFF

J: TRBJ2-7
size: many
D: TRBD2
V: TRBV7-9
DNA: TGTGCCAGCAGTCCCGCGACTAGCGGGAGTACCTACGAGCAGTACTTC
CDR3: CASSPATSGSTYEQYF

J: TRBJ2-6
size: many
D: NA
V: TRBV6-2/TRBV6-3
DNA: TGTGCCAGCAGTTTGGGTACGGTCCTGACTTTC
CDR3: CASSLGTVLTF

J: TRBJ1-2
size: NA
D: TRBD1
V: TRBV10-3
DNA: TGTGCCATCAGGGGACAGGGGCATAACTATGGCTACACCTTC
CDR3: CAIRGQGHNYGYTF

J: TRBJ2-1
size: many
D: NA
V: TRBV11-2
DNA: TGTGCCAGCAGCCAAAGTTTGGTAGCTGAGCAGTTCTTC
CDR3: CASSQSLVAEQFF

J: TRBJ2-1
size: NA
D: TRBD1
V: TRBV12-3/TRBV12-4
DNA: TGTGCCAGCAGGGCGGAGGGGACAGGGGTTATGAATGAGCAGTTCTTC
CDR3: CASRAEGTGVMNEQFF

J: TRBJ2-3
size: NA
D: TRBD2
V: TRBV7-2
DNA: TGTGCCAGCAGCTTAGAGGGAGGACTAGCGGGAGCAGATACGCAGTATTTT
CDR3: CASSLEGGLAGADTQYF

J: TRBJ2-7
size: NA
D: NA
V: TRBV12-3/TRBV12-4
DNA: TGTGCCAGCAGTTCGTCCCCCCGGGTGAACGAGCAGTACTTC
CDR3: CASSSSPRVNEQYF

J: TRBJ2-7
size: few
D: NA
V: TRBV29-1
DNA: TGCAGCGTTAGGCCTCTTTTTGCCCGGGGCTACGAGCAGTACTTC
CDR3: CSVRPLFARGYEQYF

J: TRBJ1-6
size: few
D: NA
V: TRBV19
DNA: TGTGCCAGTAGTATACAGGCCGAAAATTCACCCCTCCACTTT
CDR3: CASSIQAENSPLHF

J: TRBJ2-7
size: many
D: TRBD2
V: TRBV2
DNA: TGTGCCAGCAGTAGGGGAGGGTACGAGCAGTACTTC
CDR3: CASSRGGYEQYF

J: TRBJ1-5
size: NA
D: NA
V: TRBV20-1
DNA: TGCAGTGCTAGAAATTGGGGGGACAGCAATCAGCCCCAGCATTTT
CDR3: CSARNWGDSNQPQHF

J: TRBJ2-5
size: many
D: TRBD2
V: TRBV28
DNA: TGTGCCAGCAGTTCTTCCGGGACTAGCGGGAGGAAAGAGACCCAGTACTTC
CDR3: CASSSSGTSGRKETQYF

J: TRBJ1-1
size: medium-sized
D: NA
V: TRBV6-1
DNA: TGTGCCAGCAGTGAAGCGGGCAGGAACACTGAAGCTTTCTTT
CDR3: CASSEAGRNTEAFF

J: TRBJ2-5
size: NA
D: TRBD2
V: TRBV28
DNA: TGTGCCAGCAGTCCAGGACTAGCGGGAGCAGCCCAGTACTTC
CDR3: CASSPGLAGAAQYF

J: TRBJ2-2
size: many
D: NA
V: TRBV10-1
DNA: TGCGCCAGCAGTGAGTCCAGGATCTCCGGGGAGCTGTTTTTT
CDR3: CASSESRISGELFF

J: TRBJ2-7
size: few
D: NA
V: TRBV10-3
DNA: TGTGCCATCAGGGGCGCTCGGGACGAGCAGTACTTC
CDR3: CAIRGARDEQYF

J: TRBJ1-2
size: many
D: NA
V: TRBV12-3/TRBV12-4
DNA: TGTGCCAGCAGCCCCGCGGGGGTCGGTGGCTACACCTTC
CDR3: CASSPAGVGGYTF

J: TRBJ2-5
size: many
D: NA
V: TRBV20-1
DNA: TGCAGTGCTGCGGGCATGAGTGGGGAGACCCAGTACTTC
CDR3: CSAAGMSGETQYF

J: TRBJ2-4
size: few
D: NA
V: TRBV7-2
DNA: TGTGCCAGCAGCTTATCCGTAGCCAAAAACATTCAGTACTTC
CDR3: CASSLSVAKNIQYF

J: TRBJ2-3
size: many
D: TRBD2
V: TRBV10-3
DNA: TGTGCCATCAGGTTTCGGACTAGCGGGAGTGTCACAGATACGCAGTATTTT
CDR3: CAIRFRTSGSVTDTQYF

J: TRBJ2-2
size: few
D: NA
V: TRBV5-4
DNA: TGTGCCAGCAGCTTAACGTGGGCCACCGGGGAGCTGTTTTTT
CDR3: CASSLTWATGELFF

J: TRBJ2-3
size: medium-sized
D: TRBD2
V: TRBV27
DNA: TGTGCCAGCAGTCCGATAGCGGGAGGGCCGGAAGATACGCAGTATTTT
CDR3: CASSPIAGGPEDTQYF

J: TRBJ2-2
size: many
D: TRBD1
V: TRBV28
DNA: TGTGCCAGCAGTTGGGACAGGATGTCCGGGGAGCTGTTTTTT
CDR3: CASSWDRMSGELFF

J: TRBJ1-1
size: NA
D: NA
V: TRBV29-1
DNA: TGCAGCGTTGAAGATCCGGGTTCCGCTTTCTTT
CDR3: CSVEDPGSAFF

J: TRBJ2-7
size: NA
D: NA
V: TRBV7-2
DNA: TGTGCCAGCAGCTTAGCGGCCTCCTACGAGCAGTACTTC
CDR3: CASSLAASYEQYF

J: TRBJ2-1
size: many
D: NA
V: TRBV28
DNA: TGTGCCAGCAGTTCCCTCACCCCCACAGGGAGGTCGATGCAGTTCTTC
CDR3: CASSSLTPTGRSMQFF

J: TRBJ2-3
size: NA
D: TRBD2
V: TRBV6-5
DNA: TGTGCCAGCAGTTACCGAACTAGCGGGAGCACAGATACGCAGTATTTT
CDR3: CASSYRTSGSTDTQYF

J: TRBJ2-1
size: few
D: NA
V: TRBV30
DNA: TGTGCCTGGAGTTCGCAGCCCTCCTACAATGAGCAGTTCTTC
CDR3: CAWSSQPSYNEQFF

J: TRBJ2-4
size: few
D: TRBD2
V: TRBV10-3
DNA: TGTGCCATCAGTGAAGGTCTAGCGGGCGACAAAAACATTCAGTACTTC
CDR3: CAISEGLAGDKNIQYF

J: TRBJ2-3
size: many
D: TRBD1
V: TRBV27
DNA: TGTGCCAGCAGCCGGACAGGGGTCGGAGATACGCAGTATTTT
CDR3: CASSRTGVGDTQYF

J: TRBJ1-1
size: NA
D: NA
V: TRBV5-1
DNA: TGCGCCAGCAGCCCCGAGCAGGGGTTTACTGAAGCTTTCTTT
CDR3: CASSPEQGFTEAFF

J: TRBJ2-1
size: few
D: TRBD2
V: TRBV28
DNA: TGTGCCAGCAGTACCTATAGCGGGAGGAGGAATGAGCAGTTCTTC
CDR3: CASSTYSGRRNEQFF

J: TRBJ1-5
size: few
D: NA
V: TRBV7-8
DNA: TGTGCCAGCAGCTCTTCCAGTTATAGCAATCAGCCCCAGCATTTT
CDR3: CASSSSSYSNQPQHF

J: TRBJ1-5
size: NA
D: NA
V: TRBV6-2/TRBV6-3
DNA: TGTGCCAGCAGGCCCCCCGCTCCCAATCAGCCCCAGCATTTT
CDR3: CASRPPAPNQPQHF

J: TRBJ1-3
size: many
D: NA
V: TRBV4-3
DNA: TGCGCCAGCAGCCAAGCCGACTACTCTGGAAACACCATATATTTT
CDR3: CASSQADYSGNTIYF

J: TRBJ1-2
size: few
D: NA
V: TRBV6-7
DNA: TGTGCCAGCACGTTAATCCCGTCCAGCTATGGCTACACCTTC
CDR3: CASTLIPSSYGYTF

J: TRBJ2-3
size: NA
D: NA
V: TRBV28
DNA: TGTGCCAGCAGTTTCAGCCTGCAGGGGAGCACAGATACGCAGTATTTT
CDR3: CASSFSLQGSTDTQYF

J: TRBJ2-1
size: many
D: TRBD2
V: TRBV11-2
DNA: TGTGCCAGCAGCTTAGACGGGACTAGAGACAATGAGCAGTTCTTC
CDR3: CASSLDGTRDNEQFF

J: TRBJ1-5
size: many
D: TRBD1
V: TRBV20-1
DNA: TGCAGTGCTAGAGAACCGGGACAGGGACCTTATAGCAATCAGCCCCAGCATTTT
CDR3: CSAREPGQGPYSNQPQHF

J: TRBJ2-1
size: many
D: NA
V: TRBV13
DNA: TGTGCCAGCAGCTACTCTGAGGGCGGGGCGCAGTTCTTC
CDR3: CASSYSEGGAQFF